This T cell receptor beta chain is drawn from a study of cytotoxic CD8 clonotypes in ibrutinib-treated CLL. Study-wide context: Responses: some 24 partial, 2 complete; after median around 70 months, roughly 15 stayed remitted, approximately twelve progressed.

General observations from the study: Clonality (at baseline) was higher than in age-matched healthy donors and tracked circulating CD8+ T-cell counts. There were few public clonotypes, and on treatment they contracted or stayed stable.

TCRdb's copy holds only in-frame clones and misses some; the assay was immunoSEQ multiplex PCR. The data hold approximately 100,000 clones, with approximately 78% observed a single time. This clone was seen more than once but under ten times. The antigen remains undetermined. The germline V gene encodes CDR1 SEHNR and CDR2 FQNEAQ (reference sequence). This CDR3 region has 14 residues. V lost 3 bases to trimming and J lost 6 bases, with 14 bases between them. The receptor was derived from a human donor with chronic lymphocytic leukemia. V and J are TRBV7-9 and TRBJ2-5; a possible D gene is TRBD2 (7 bases). This sample comprised PBMCs, obtained after 12 months of ibrutinib treatment. Here the CDR3 DNA reads TGTGCCAGCAGCTTCCGCGGGGGCGCGCAGACCCAGTACTTC. Residues: CASSFRGGAQTQYF.